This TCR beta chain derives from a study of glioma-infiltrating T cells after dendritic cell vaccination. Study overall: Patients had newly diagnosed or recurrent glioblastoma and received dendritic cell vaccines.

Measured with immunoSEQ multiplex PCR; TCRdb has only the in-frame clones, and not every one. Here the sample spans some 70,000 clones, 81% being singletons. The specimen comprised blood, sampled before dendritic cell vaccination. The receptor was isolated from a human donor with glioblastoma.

In DNA form, the CDR3 reads TGTGCCAGCAGCTTAGTTTCAAATAACTATGGCTACACCTTC. It codes for CASSLVSNNYGYTF. V usage is TRBV7-2 and J usage is TRBJ1-2; no firm D call. The CDR3 length is 14 residues. Germline V gene data show CDR1 as SGHTA and CDR2 as FQGNSA. V lost 1 base to trimming and J lost 1 base, with 7 bases between them.